Following are 9 T cell receptor beta chains from one sample sequenced in a study of blood T cell repertoires in COVID-19. TCRdb keeps only in-frame clones here, not all; method: immunoSEQ multiplex PCR. Of about 270,000 clones listed, more than 80% are singletons. Source material: PBMCs or T cells enriched from blood (not recorded which). Receptors were obtained from a woman aged 18-29 years who had recovered from COVID-19.

This clone has a single count. V usage is TRBV5-1 and J usage is TRBJ2-1; 8 bases are a match to TRBD2. V shed 4 bases, J shed 4 bases, and the junction held 10 bases outside the gene matches. Germline V gives CDR1 SGHRS, CDR2 YFSETQ. The CDR3 length is 16 residues. The chain's CDR3 is CASSRPTSGPYNEQFF. The CDR3 DNA reads TGCGCCAGCAGCAGGCCTACTAGCGGCCCTTACAATGAGCAGTTCTTC.

The chain is built from TRBV18 and TRBJ2-7, with D unresolved. With 4 bases removed from V and 0 bases from J, the gap between germline ends came to 10 bases. The CDR3 length is 14 residues. CDR1 and CDR2 (germline): KGHSH, LQKENI. CDR3 sequence (DNA): TGTGCCAGCTCACAAGACATAAACTCCTACGAGCAGTACTTC. Residues: CASSQDINSYEQYF.

The chain carries TRBV19 and TRBJ1-1; 7 bases match TRBD1. V dropped 1 base and J dropped 0; count of bases not matched to a gene: 2. The CDR3 extends over 15 amino acids. CDR1 is LNHDA and CDR2 is SQIVND in the germline V gene (reference sequence). The CDR3 nucleotides are TGTGCCAGTAGTATAGGAGGGACAGTGAACACTGAAGCTTTCTTT. It translates to CASSIGGTVNTEAFF.

The chain employs TRBV2 and TRBJ2-3; TRBD2 agrees at 14 bases. This CDR3 contains 14 residues. Germline V gene data show CDR1 as SNHLY and CDR2 as FYNNEI. After removal of 11 bases from V and 5 bases from J, the junction contained 6 bases not matched to a gene. The CDR3 nucleotides are TGTGCCGGACTTGGGACTAGCGGGGGAGATACGCAGTATTTT. This encodes CAGLGTSGGDTQYF.

The J gene is TRBJ1-1, the V gene TRBV5-1; 7 nucleotides agree with TRBD1. The CDR3 has 13 amino acids. V lost 1 base and J lost 6; bases outside the gene matches: 3. From germline, CDR1 is SGHRS and CDR2 YFSETQ. The CDR3 here is CASSLSTGAEAFF. The CDR3 region has the DNA TGCGCCAGCAGCTTGTCTACAGGGGCTGAAGCTTTCTTT.

The rearrangement uses TRBV4-1 and TRBJ2-2; 7 bases agree with TRBD1. Germline V CDR1 and CDR2: MGHRA, YSYEKL. The V gene end was trimmed by 4 bases and the J gene end by 5 bases; junction bases not matched to a gene: 13. The CDR3 length is 17 residues. CDR3 sequence reads: CASSRMGQPGGTGELFF. The CDR3 DNA sequence: TGCGCCAGCAGCCGGATGGGACAGCCGGGTGGGACCGGGGAGCTGTTTTTT.

This chain connects TRBV5-4 to TRBJ1-2, with a tentative D call TRBD1 (6 bases). Trimming pared 4 bases from V and 4 bases from J, leaving 17 bases between. CDR3 length: 15 amino acids. CDR1 and CDR2 (germline): SGHNT, YYREEE (reference sequence). This chain's CDR3 is CASSIQGSSAYGYTF. In nucleotides, the CDR3 is TGTGCCAGCAGCATACAGGGTTCTTCGGCCTATGGCTACACCTTC.

This clone was detected only once. The chain recombines TRBV14 with TRBJ1-2, with 7 bases fitting TRBD1. V was pared by 0 bases and J by 4 bases, with 8 bases of the junction left unmatched. CDR1 is SGHDN, CDR2 FVKESK, per germline. The CDR3 length is 16 residues. CDR3 bases: TGTGCCAGCAGCCAAGATCGCTCGGGACAGCTCTATGGCTACACCTTC. It translates to CASSQDRSGQLYGYTF.

The chain recombines TRBV19 with TRBJ1-2; perhaps TRBD1 as D (5 bases). V lost 7 bases and J 9 bases, leaving 12 bases between the germline ends. The CDR3 runs 11 residues. The germline gives CDR1 LNHDA, CDR2 SQIVND (reference sequence). CDR3 protein: CASTSTASYTF. The CDR3 nucleotides are TGTGCCAGTACTTCGACAGCAAGCTACACCTTC.